This T cell receptor beta chain originates from a study of CD8 T cells in ankylosing spondylitis. Quantitative 5'-RACE with molecular barcodes was used to make the TCR beta libraries. TCRdb analysed the 5' RACE reads with MiXCR anew, one entry per CDR3 protein. The sample comprises around 140,000 distinct CDR3 sequences, 17% of which are singletons, and 25% to 40% rests with the top ten. Broader study findings: Ankylosing spondylitis blood appeared to carry a characteristic TCR beta motif of roughly eight highly homologous variants. There was reportedly significant enrichment of clones that were disease-linked in matched ankylosing spondylitis synovial fluid.

This CDR3 is built from 15 residues. Trimming removed 5 bases at V and 3 bases at J, with 17 bases between. The germline V gene has CDR1 SEHNR and CDR2 FQNEAQ (reference sequence). This clonotype was picked up a small number of times. The antigen is unknown. V is TRBV7-9 and J is TRBJ2-7, with D possibly matching TRBD2 (5 bases). This TCR derives from a male donor with ankylosing spondylitis. Sequenced: blood, either unsorted or a sorted T cell fraction (not recorded which). CDR3: CASSPGGRARYEQYF. The CDR3 coding sequence is TGTGCCAGCAGCCCCGGAGGAAGGGCTCGCTACGAGCAGTACTTC.